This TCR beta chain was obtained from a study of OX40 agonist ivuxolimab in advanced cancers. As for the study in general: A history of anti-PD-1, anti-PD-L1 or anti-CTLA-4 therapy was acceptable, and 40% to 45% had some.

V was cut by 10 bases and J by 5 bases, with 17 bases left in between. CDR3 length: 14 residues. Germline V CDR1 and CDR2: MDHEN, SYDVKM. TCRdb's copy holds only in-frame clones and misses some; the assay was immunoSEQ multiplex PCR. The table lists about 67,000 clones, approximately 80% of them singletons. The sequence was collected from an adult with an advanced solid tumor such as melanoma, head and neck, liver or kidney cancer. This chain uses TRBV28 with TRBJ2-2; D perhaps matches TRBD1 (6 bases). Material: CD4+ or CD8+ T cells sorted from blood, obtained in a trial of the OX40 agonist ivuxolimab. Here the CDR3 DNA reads TGTGCCACCAAAGCCGGGACAAAGACCGGGGAGCTGTTTTTT. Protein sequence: CATKAGTKTGELFF.